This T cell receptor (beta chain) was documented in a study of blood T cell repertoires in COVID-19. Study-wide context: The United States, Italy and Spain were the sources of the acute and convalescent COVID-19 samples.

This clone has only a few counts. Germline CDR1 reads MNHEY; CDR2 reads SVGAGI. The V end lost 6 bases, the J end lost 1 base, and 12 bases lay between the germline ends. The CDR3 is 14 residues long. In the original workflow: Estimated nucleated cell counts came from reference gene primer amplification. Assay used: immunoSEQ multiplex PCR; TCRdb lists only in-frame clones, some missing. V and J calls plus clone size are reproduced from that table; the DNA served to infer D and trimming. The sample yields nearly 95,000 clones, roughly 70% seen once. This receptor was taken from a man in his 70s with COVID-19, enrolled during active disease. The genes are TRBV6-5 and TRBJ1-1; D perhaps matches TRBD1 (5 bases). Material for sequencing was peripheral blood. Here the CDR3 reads CASRYTQGNTEAFF. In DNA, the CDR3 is TGTGCCAGCAGATATACCCAGGGGAACACTGAAGCTTTCTTT.